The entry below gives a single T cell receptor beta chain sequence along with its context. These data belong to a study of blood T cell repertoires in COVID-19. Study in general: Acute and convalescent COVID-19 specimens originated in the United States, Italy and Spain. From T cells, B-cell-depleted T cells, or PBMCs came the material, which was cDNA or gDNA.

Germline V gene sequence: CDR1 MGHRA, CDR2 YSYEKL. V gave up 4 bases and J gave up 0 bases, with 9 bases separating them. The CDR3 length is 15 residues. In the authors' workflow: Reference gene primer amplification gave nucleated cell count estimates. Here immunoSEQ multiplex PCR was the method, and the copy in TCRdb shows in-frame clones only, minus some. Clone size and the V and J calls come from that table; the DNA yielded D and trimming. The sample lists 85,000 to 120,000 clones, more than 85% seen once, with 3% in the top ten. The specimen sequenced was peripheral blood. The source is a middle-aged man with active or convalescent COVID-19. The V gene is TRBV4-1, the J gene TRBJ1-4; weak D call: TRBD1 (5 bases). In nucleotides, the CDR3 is TGCGCCAGCAGCCGCGAGACAGCAACTAATGAAAAACTGTTTTTT. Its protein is CASSRETATNEKLFF.